This entry lists 27 T cell receptor beta chains sequenced from one sample in a study of shared clonotypes between healthy human individuals (dated by TCRdb to 2018 to 2020). Libraries were prepared through the immunoSEQ multiplex PCR assay. What TCRdb holds here is the immuneACCESS table cut down to in-frame rearrangements. Part of the clones is not present; checked against another copy, under half of the missing clones reflect an unresolved V gene, and the others are unexplained. The sample table contains about 2.2 million clones; only one count was recorded for around 95% of them. In total, the top ten clones hold roughly 1.7% of the sample. CD8 naive samples consisted of CD45RO-negative cells that were positively selected for CCR7, yielding a CD45RA+CCR7+ population without TemRA cells. The sample was naive CD8+ T cells from PBMCs. Per the publication, the cell subset or site label means: CD45RA+CCR7+. These receptors all come from a man in his late teens or twenties in good health. Some clones in this sample may be carry-over from other donors' samples.

The gene calls are TRBV27 and TRBJ2-1, with 8 bases that match TRBD2. Germline V gene lookup returns CDR1 MNHEY and CDR2 SMNVEV (reference sequence). CDR3 length: 18 residues. J was trimmed by 8 bases and V by 5 bases; bases with no gene match: 20. The CDR3 bases are TGTGCCAGCAGTCTAACCGCTCCGGGACTAGGGGGATGGGATGAGCAGTTCTTC. Its protein product is CASSLTAPGLGGWDEQFF.

As concerns this clone: The sample contains more than one DNA sequence encoding this CDR3. V and J are TRBV9 and TRBJ1-5; D is ambiguous. The V end was cut by 0 bases, the J end by 5 bases, with 9 bases between. Germline-derived CDR1 and CDR2 are SGDLS and YYNGEE. The length of the CDR3 is 14 residues. CDR3 coding DNA: TGTGCCAGCAGCGTAGATGGGGAGGATCAGCCCCAGCATTTT. Its protein is CASSVDGEDQPQHF.

V usage is TRBV7-8 and J usage is TRBJ1-5; D is undetermined. Per germline, CDR1 SGHVS and CDR2 FQNEAQ. The CDR3 runs to 15 residues. Trimming cost V 5 bases and J 0 bases, with 11 bases left between them. The DNA for the CDR3 is TGTGCCAGCAGCCCCCCGGGAGGTAGCAATCAGCCCCAGCATTTT. Its translation is CASSPPGGSNQPQHF.

The chain joins TRBV18 to TRBJ2-7, with D possibly TRBD2 on 6 matching bases. This CDR3 region has 17 residues. The germline gives CDR1 KGHSH, CDR2 LQKENI. Trimming took off 3 bases at V and 5 bases at J, with 23 bases between the two ends. CDR3 amino acids: CASSPLGFSGRVDEQYF. DNA of the CDR3: TGTGCCAGCTCACCCCTAGGGTTTAGCGGTAGAGTGGACGAGCAGTACTTC.

The chain recombines TRBV4-1 with TRBJ2-1, with 9 bases matching TRBD2. V lost 1 base to trimming and J lost 8 bases; unmatched junction nucleotides: 9. The length of the CDR3 is 16 residues. CDR1 and CDR2 from the germline V gene are MGHRA and YSYEKL. DNA for the CDR3: TGCGCCAGCAGCCAAGGTCCTGGACTAGCGACGCATGAGCAGTTCTTC. This translates into CASSQGPGLATHEQFF.

The gene calls are TRBV6-5 and TRBJ1-1, with unresolved D. CDR3 size: 14 residues. V lost 2 bases and J 0 bases, leaving 7 bases between the germline ends. CDR1 is MNHEY, CDR2 SVGAGI, per germline. The CDR3 sequence is CASSYGSLNTEAFF. Here the CDR3 DNA reads TGTGCCAGCAGTTACGGCAGCCTGAACACTGAAGCTTTCTTT.

This clone appeared a single time. The sample holds other DNA sequences that translate to the same CDR3. The chain uses TRBV27 and TRBJ2-7, with 10 positions matching TRBD1. Per the germline V gene, CDR1 is MNHEY and CDR2 is SMNVEV (reference sequence). CDR3 length: 15 residues. The J segment lost 3 bases and the V segment lost 3 bases, leaving 5 bases of the junction unmatched. The DNA for the CDR3 is TGTGCCAGCAGTTTGAGGGGACAGGGGATCTACGAGCAGTACTTC. Residues: CASSLRGQGIYEQYF.

This chain joins TRBV19 and TRBJ1-1; a possible D gene is TRBD1 (5 bases). Trimming left V 5 bases short and J 1 base short, with 14 bases between. The CDR3 length is 15 residues. Germline CDR1 and CDR2: LNHDA and SQIVND (reference sequence). Written as DNA, the CDR3 is TGTGCCAGTAGTGGCGACGGGACGGCGAACACTGAAGCTTTCTTT. Translated, it gives CASSGDGTANTEAFF.

This clone was counted a few times. The gene calls are TRBV19 and TRBJ1-1; D is undetermined. Germline CDR1 is LNHDA and CDR2 is SQIVND (reference sequence). The germline V and J ends were trimmed by 8 bases and 1 base, with 11 bases remaining between them. The CDR3 has 13 amino acids. Written as DNA, the CDR3 is TGTGCCAGTTCCCAGAGGACGAACACTGAAGCTTTCTTT. Its protein is CASSQRTNTEAFF.

The chain links TRBV4-3 to TRBJ2-3; D is perhaps TRBD2 (5 bases). The CDR3 spans 14 residues. Trimming pared 1 base from V and 5 bases from J, leaving 10 bases between. Germline V lookup: CDR1 LGHNA, CDR2 YSLEER. CDR3 sequence reads: CASSQGAALDTQYF. The CDR3 nucleotides are TGCGCCAGCAGCCAAGGAGCGGCCTTAGATACGCAGTATTTT.

The chain couples TRBV7-9 to TRBJ2-7, with D hard to call. CDR1 is SEHNR and CDR2 is FQNEAQ in the germline V gene (reference sequence). With 7 bases removed from V and 5 bases from J, the gap between germline ends came to 9 bases. The CDR3 has 11 residues. CDR3 in DNA: TGTGCCAGCATGAGGATGCACGAGCAGTACTTC. It yields the protein CASMRMHEQYF.

This chain joins TRBV19 and TRBJ1-3; D uncertain. Deletions cut 3 bases from V and 0 bases from J, with 9 bases between. The CDR3 sequence is 15 residues long. The germline V gene has CDR1 LNHDA and CDR2 SQIVND (reference sequence). The CDR3 nucleotides read TGTGCCAGTAGTATCAAAAGGGACTCTGGAAACACCATATATTTT. Residues: CASSIKRDSGNTIYF.

The rearrangement links TRBV9 to TRBJ1-2; possibly TRBD1 for D (6 bases). Germline lookup yields CDR1 SGDLS and CDR2 YYNGEE. Trimming shortened V by 4 bases and J by 2 bases, and 15 bases separated the two germline ends. The CDR3 loop spans 15 amino acids. DNA of the CDR3: TGTGCCAGCAGCCCCAGGACAGAAATAAACTATGGCTACACCTTC. Its translation is CASSPRTEINYGYTF.

This chain uses TRBV7-9 with TRBJ2-1; no definite D call. The CDR3 contains 13 residues. CDR1 is SEHNR and CDR2 is FQNEAQ in the germline V gene (reference sequence). Trimming removed 2 bases from V and 7 bases from J, with 9 bases in between. The CDR3 DNA sequence: TGTGCCAGCAGCTTAAGTCCGGCTAATGAGCAGTTCTTC. Translation: CASSLSPANEQFF. The complete variable domain, with remaining parts taken from reference TRBV7-9 and TRBJ2-1, reads DTGVSQNPRHKITKRGQNVTFRCDPISEHNRLYWYRQTLGQGPEFLTYFQNEAQLEKSRLLSDRFSAERPKGSFSTLEIQRTEQGDSAMYLCASSLSPANEQFFGPGTRLTVL.

This chain uses TRBV10-1 with TRBJ2-3; D is ambiguous. The germline V gene has CDR1 WNHNN and CDR2 SYGVQD (reference sequence). This CDR3 is 15 amino acids long. The V gene lost 3 bases and the J gene lost 0 bases, with 10 bases spanning the gap. The CDR3 sequence: CASSDVGPSTDTQYF. The CDR3 region has the DNA TGCGCCAGCAGTGACGTTGGACCCAGCACAGATACGCAGTATTTT.

V gene TRBV27 combines with J gene TRBJ2-7; D perhaps matches TRBD2 (6 bases). Looked up from germline, CDR1 is MNHEY and CDR2 is SMNVEV (reference sequence). The CDR3 covers 16 residues. V was clipped by 0 bases and J by 4 bases, with 16 bases between them. CDR3 in amino acids: CASSLSWGDWDYEQYF. In DNA, the CDR3 is TGTGCCAGCAGTTTATCCTGGGGGGATTGGGATTACGAGCAGTACTTC.

The rearrangement joins TRBV28 to TRBJ2-7; TRBD1 matches at 11 bases. This CDR3 is built from 16 residues. The J segment lost 3 bases and the V segment lost 3 bases, leaving 7 bases of the junction unmatched. Germline assignment: CDR1 MDHEN and CDR2 SYDVKM. The CDR3 sequence is CASSFSRDRGIYEQYF. The CDR3 DNA sequence: TGTGCCAGCAGTTTTTCCCGGGACAGGGGGATCTACGAGCAGTACTTC.

The CDR3 nucleotides are TGTGCCAGCAGTAGCCGGGACGTCGCTTACAATGAGCAGTTCTTC. Protein: CASSSRDVAYNEQFF. The chain uses TRBV6-5 and TRBJ2-1; D is possibly TRBD1 or TRBD2 (5 bases each). Germline loops: CDR1 MNHEY, CDR2 SVGAGI. CDR3 size: 15 residues. Trimming pared 5 bases from V and 4 bases from J, leaving 15 bases between.

The V gene is TRBV2, the J gene TRBJ2-1; D ambiguous. CDR1 and CDR2 (germline): SNHLY, FYNNEI. The germline V and J ends were trimmed by 3 bases and 4 bases, with 7 bases remaining between them. The CDR3 is 13 amino acids. Here the CDR3 reads CASSDSPYNEQFF. CDR3 coding DNA: TGTGCCAGCAGTGATAGCCCGTACAATGAGCAGTTCTTC.

The CDR3 nucleotides read TGCAGCGTTGAGCCGACGGGATCGTACACCGGGGAGCTGTTTTTT. This codes for CSVEPTGSYTGELFF. This chain connects TRBV29-1 to TRBJ2-2; TRBD2 is a possible D gene (5 bases). The germline CDR1 and CDR2 sequences are SQVTM and ANQGSEA. The CDR3 runs 15 residues. Trimming left V 3 bases short and J 3 bases short, with 14 bases between.

V and J are TRBV6-1 and TRBJ2-6; no reliable D call. Germline loops: CDR1 MNHNS, CDR2 SASEGT. The CDR3 has 15 residues. V gave up 2 bases and J gave up 0 bases, with 5 bases separating them. The CDR3 spells CASSEKFSGANVLTF. The CDR3 nucleotides read TGTGCCAGCAGTGAAAAGTTCTCTGGGGCCAACGTCCTGACTTTC.

The V gene is TRBV6-1, the J gene TRBJ2-7; 11 nucleotides match TRBD1. V lost 6 bases to trimming and J lost 4 bases; unmatched junction nucleotides: 8. The CDR3 extends over 15 amino acids. Germline loops: CDR1 MNHNS, CDR2 SASEGT. The CDR3 here is CASRSWTGGLYEQYF. The CDR3 DNA sequence: TGTGCCAGCAGGTCTTGGACAGGGGGCTTGTACGAGCAGTACTTC.

J is TRBJ2-1 and V is TRBV19, with a weak D call TRBD1 (6 bases). Germline V gene sequence: CDR1 LNHDA, CDR2 SQIVND (reference sequence). This CDR3 spans 18 amino acids. The V end was cut by 3 bases, the J end by 0 bases, with 18 bases between. CDR3 sequence: CASSIWRTDVDSYNEQFF. CDR3 coding DNA: TGTGCCAGTAGTATTTGGAGGACAGATGTTGACTCCTACAATGAGCAGTTCTTC.

The chain links TRBV27 to TRBJ2-5; D remains ambiguous. Germline CDR1 MNHEY, CDR2 SMNVEV (reference sequence). Between the trimmed V and J ends, which lost 3 bases and 5 bases, there was a span of 13 bases. The CDR3 spans 14 residues. As DNA, the CDR3 is TGTGCCAGCAGTTTCGGCAGGCAAGGGGAGACCCAGTACTTC. As protein: CASSFGRQGETQYF.

The chain joins TRBV7-9 to TRBJ1-1; 11 bases match TRBD1. The CDR3 has 16 residues. Losses at the gene ends were 5 bases for V and 4 bases for J; bases not matched to a gene: 9. In germline, CDR1 is SEHNR, CDR2 FQNEAQ (reference sequence). DNA of the CDR3: TGTGCCAGCAGCGCAGGGACAGGGGGAGTGGGCACTGAAGCTTTCTTT. Protein sequence: CASSAGTGGVGTEAFF.

The chain carries TRBV27 and TRBJ2-2; D remains unclear. Germline-derived CDR1 and CDR2 are MNHEY and SMNVEV (reference sequence). CDR3 length equals 15 residues. The germline V and J ends were trimmed by 5 bases and 7 bases, with 17 bases remaining between them. The CDR3 loop is CASSPTGMVFGELFF. CDR3 nucleotides: TGTGCCAGCAGTCCAACCGGTATGGTCTTCGGGGAGCTGTTTTTT.

The V call is TRBV13, the J call TRBJ2-2, with D unclear. The V gene lost 2 bases and the J gene lost 1 base, with 5 bases spanning the gap. Germline-derived CDR1 and CDR2 are PRHDT and FYEKMQ (reference sequence). This CDR3 has 14 amino acids. The CDR3 nucleotides are TGTGCCAGCAGCTTACCAGGGAACACCGGGGAGCTGTTTTTT. It encodes CASSLPGNTGELFF.